Listed below are T cell receptor beta chains from one sample, sequenced in a study of T cell repertoires in cytomegalovirus infection. TCRdb re-called the reads through MiXCR, storing one row per CDR3 protein. The table lists around 740,000 distinct CDR3 sequences, 35% of them singletons. What was sequenced was PBMCs. Source of these receptors: a human donor in good health (CMV status not recorded). Some clones in this sample may be carry-over from other donors' samples. CDR3s include the opening cysteine and the closing phenylalanine or tryptophan. Fields, in order: J gene, D gene, CDR3 length, clone size, V gene, CDR3 protein, CDR3 DNA. A D gene is named only where the DNA matches it firmly. Only part of the rows carry a size: once, few, many, or a class if the clone is expanded.

>TRBJ1-5|NA|15|few|TRBV6-1
CASSPVIMSNQPQHF
TGTGCCAGCAGCCCCGTCATTATGAGCAATCAGCCCCAGCATTTT
>TRBJ2-5|NA|17|NA|TRBV7-2
CARSLSGTGVGQETQYF
TGTGCCAGAAGCTTATCAGGGACTGGAGTGGGGCAAGAGACCCAGTACTTC
>TRBJ1-1|TRBD1|14|NA|TRBV20-1
CSARQGAQNTEAFF
TGCAGTGCGAGACAGGGGGCCCAGAACACTGAAGCTTTCTTT
>TRBJ2-5|TRBD2|12|NA|TRBV13
CASSGGGETQYF
TGTGCCAGCAGCGGCGGGGGAGAGACCCAGTACTTC
>TRBJ2-7|NA|14|NA|TRBV5-1
CASSGGRTLFEQYF
TGCGCCAGCAGCGGGGGACGGACCCTTTTCGAGCAGTACTTC
>TRBJ2-2|TRBD2|15|NA|TRBV5-4
CASSTSGGAHGELFF
TGTGCCAGCAGCACTAGCGGGGGGGCACACGGGGAGCTGTTTTTT
>TRBJ2-5|NA|15|NA|TRBV7-9
CASSFRGGQDETQYF
TGTGCCAGCAGCTTTAGGGGAGGACAGGATGAGACCCAGTACTTC
>TRBJ1-5|TRBD1|15|NA|TRBV5-4
CASHRGPDSNQPQHF
TGTGCCAGCCACAGGGGCCCCGATAGCAATCAGCCCCAGCATTTT
>TRBJ2-5|NA|13|many|TRBV7-2
CASSLAPAETQYF
TGTGCCAGCAGCTTAGCGCCGGCGGAGACCCAGTACTTC
>TRBJ1-1|NA|13|few|TRBV6-1
CASSEGSGTEAFF
TGTGCCAGCAGTGAAGGTAGTGGAACTGAAGCTTTCTTT
>TRBJ1-2|TRBD1|14|few|TRBV27
CASSSDGQGQGYTF
TGTGCCAGCAGTTCAGACGGACAGGGCCAGGGCTACACCTTC
>TRBJ2-5|TRBD1|15|NA|TRBV28
CASRPGTGLPETQYF
TGTGCCAGCAGGCCCGGGACAGGCCTGCCGGAGACCCAGTACTTC
>TRBJ2-2|TRBD1|17|NA|TRBV6-1
CASMVQGELPGTGELFF
TGTGCCAGCATGGTCCAGGGGGAGTTGCCGGGCACCGGGGAGCTGTTTTTT
>TRBJ2-7|NA|13|few|TRBV5-6
CASSHDSLYEQYF
TGTGCCAGCAGCCACGACAGCCTCTACGAGCAGTACTTC
>TRBJ1-3|NA|15|NA|TRBV6-5
CASSYQASSGNTIYF
TGTGCCAGCAGTTACCAGGCCAGCTCTGGAAACACCATATATTTT
>TRBJ1-1|NA|14|NA|TRBV7-9
CASSLGPKGTEAFF
TGTGCCAGCAGCCTCGGCCCCAAGGGGACTGAAGCTTTCTTT
>TRBJ1-2|NA|15|NA|TRBV4-1
CASSPHQEGYYGYTF
TGCGCCAGCAGCCCCCACCAGGAGGGATACTATGGCTACACCTTC
>TRBJ2-7|NA|15|NA|TRBV28
CASSGGGKNSYEQYF
TGTGCCAGCAGCGGGGGAGGAAAAAACTCCTACGAGCAGTACTTC
>TRBJ1-2|NA|14|NA|TRBV12-3/TRBV12-4
CASSIQGSGGGYTF
TGTGCCAGCAGTATCCAGGGGTCTGGCGGCGGCTACACCTTC
>TRBJ1-4|TRBD1|15|NA|TRBV27
CASSPTGTGSEKLFF
TGTGCCAGCAGTCCCACCGGGACAGGGAGTGAAAAACTGTTTTTT
>TRBJ1-5|NA|16|few|TRBV20-1
CSASGFVAENNQPQHF
TGCAGTGCTAGTGGTTTCGTGGCAGAAAACAATCAGCCCCAGCATTTT
>TRBJ1-2|NA|14|NA|TRBV27
CASSPPGRGDGYTF
TGTGCCAGCAGCCCCCCCGGCAGGGGCGATGGCTACACCTTC
>TRBJ2-2|NA|17|NA|TRBV7-2
CASSLGLGNKNTGEIFF
TGTGCCAGCAGCTTAGGGTTGGGAAATAAGAACACCGGGGAGATATTTTTT
>TRBJ2-1|TRBD2|14|few|TRBV5-4
CASTRAGDYNEQFF
TGTGCCAGCACCCGAGCGGGGGATTACAATGAGCAGTTCTTC
>TRBJ2-1|NA|13|NA|TRBV28
CASSGTPYNEQFF
TGTGCCAGCTCAGGGACACCTTACAATGAGCAGTTCTTC
>TRBJ2-5|TRBD2|15|NA|TRBV2
CDSTVAGGRGETQYF
TGTGACAGCACGGTAGCAGGCGGGAGAGGGGAGACCCAGTACTTC